Following are 6 T cell receptor beta chains from one sample sequenced in a study of vaccination effects on CD4 cells after COVID-19. For these TCRs, the target antigens are not known. The assay was immunoSEQ multiplex PCR, and TCRdb's table has in-frame clones only and misses some. The table lists around 81,000 clones, 60% to 80% of them singletons. Before any sequencing was done, the ViraFEST assay used viral peptide pools to expand antigen-specific CD4+ T cells. A 10-day culture period preceded the isolation of CD4+ T cells. Every participant took two doses of the BNT162b2 or mRNA-1273 vaccine. The sequenced sample was CD4+ T cells from PBMCs cultured with HCoV-OC43 spike peptides, obtained after COVID-19 vaccination. Subset of the sample: HCoV-OC43 spike overlapping peptide pool stimulation. The receptor source for this set is a human donor who received a COVID-19 vaccine.

The count of this clone is one. The chain is built from TRBV7-2 and TRBJ1-3, with D perhaps TRBD1 (6 bases). Trimming cost V 5 bases and J 4 bases, with 9 bases left between them. This CDR3 spans 13 amino acids. Per germline, CDR1 SGHTA and CDR2 FQGNSA. The DNA for the CDR3 is TGTGCCAGCAGCCGAGGACAGGGAAACACCATATATTTT. It yields the protein CASSRGQGNTIYF.

J is TRBJ1-6 and V is TRBV19; TRBD1 aligns across 8 bases. Trimming took 6 bases from V and 6 from J; bases not matched to a gene: 7. The CDR3 extends over 15 amino acids. Germline lookup yields CDR1 LNHDA and CDR2 SQIVND (reference sequence). The CDR3 DNA reads TGTGCCAGTAGCCACGACAGGGGAGGTAATTCACCCCTCCACTTT. Encoded protein: CASSHDRGGNSPLHF.

V is TRBV3-1 (or the pseudogene TRBV3-2) and J is TRBJ1-2, with D maybe TRBD1 (5 bases). The V and J ends lost 4 bases and 4 bases respectively, with 13 bases between them. Germline V CDR1 and CDR2: LGHDT, YNNKEL (reference sequence). This CDR3 contains 14 residues. The CDR3 protein is CASSLQGRLYGYTF. The CDR3 DNA is TGTGCCAGCAGCCTGCAGGGTCGGCTCTATGGCTACACCTTC.

The rearrangement links TRBV10-3 to TRBJ2-5, with 9 bases fitting TRBD2. Trimming at V came to 6 bases and at J to 5 bases, leaving 4 bases not matched to a gene. The germline V gene has CDR1 ENHRY and CDR2 SYGVKD. The CDR3 runs to 13 residues. CDR3 residues: CAISRAGGETQYF. CDR3 DNA sequence: TGTGCCATCAGCAGGGCGGGGGGGGAGACCCAGTACTTC.

The chain combines TRBV10-1 with TRBJ1-3; D ambiguous. CDR3 length: 13 amino acids. Germline assignment: CDR1 WNHNN and CDR2 SYGVQD (reference sequence). Trimming left V 6 bases short and J 0 bases short, with 6 bases between. The CDR3 reads CASSQNSGNTIYF. CDR3 DNA: TGCGCCAGCAGCCAGAACTCTGGAAACACCATATATTTT.

The chain is built from TRBV7-2 and TRBJ2-2, with 10 positions matching TRBD2. This CDR3 has 16 residues. Germline V lookup: CDR1 SGHTA, CDR2 FQGNSA. Losses at the gene ends were 0 bases for V and 8 bases for J; bases not matched to a gene: 6. CDR3 loop: CASSLATSGGAGELFF. Written as DNA, the CDR3 is TGTGCCAGCAGCTTAGCGACGAGCGGGGGGGCAGGGGAGCTGTTTTTT.